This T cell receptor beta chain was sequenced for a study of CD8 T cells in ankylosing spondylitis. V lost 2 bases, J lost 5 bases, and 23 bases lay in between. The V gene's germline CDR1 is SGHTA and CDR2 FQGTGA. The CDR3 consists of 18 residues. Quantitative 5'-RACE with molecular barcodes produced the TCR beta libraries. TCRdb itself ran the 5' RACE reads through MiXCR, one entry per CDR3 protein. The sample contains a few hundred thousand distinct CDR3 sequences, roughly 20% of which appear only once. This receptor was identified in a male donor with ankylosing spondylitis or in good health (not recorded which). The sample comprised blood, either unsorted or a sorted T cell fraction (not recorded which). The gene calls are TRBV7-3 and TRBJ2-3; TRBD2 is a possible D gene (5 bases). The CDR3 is CASSLDLRDYASQDTQYF. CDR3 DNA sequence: TGTGCCAGCAGCTTAGACCTGAGAGACTATGCCTCTCAAGATACGCAGTATTTT. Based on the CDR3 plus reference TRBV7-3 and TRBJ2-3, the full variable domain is GAGVSQTPSNKVTEKGKYVELRCDPISGHTALYWYRQSLGQGPEFLIYFQGTGAADDSGLPNDRFFAVRPEGSVSTLKIQRTERGDSAVYLCASSLDLRDYASQDTQYFGPGTRLTVL.